These 25 T cell receptor beta chains came from one sample sequenced in a study of blood T cell repertoires in COVID-19 (dated by TCRdb to 2020 to 2022). Preparation of the library involved the immunoSEQ multiplex PCR assay. What TCRdb holds here is the immuneACCESS table cut down to in-frame rearrangements. Part of the clones is not present; checked against another copy, under half of the missing clones reflect an unresolved V gene, and the others are unexplained. Recorded for this sample are about 110,000 clones; around nine tenths of them occurred a single time. The ten largest clonotypes hold more than 0.9% of the sample. The sample comprised peripheral blood. The receptors come from a woman aged 25 to 39 with acute or convalescent COVID-19.

The chain recombines TRBV27 with TRBJ2-3; 14 nucleotides agree with TRBD2. J was trimmed by 11 bases and V by 5 bases; bases with no gene match: 6. This CDR3 is 14 amino acids long. Germline CDR1 reads MNHEY; CDR2 reads SMNVEV (reference sequence). This CDR3 is CASSPGTSGRQQYF. The CDR3 DNA is TGTGCCAGCAGTCCAGGGACTAGCGGGAGACAGCAGTATTTT.

The chain combines TRBV4-3 with TRBJ2-1; the match to TRBD2 covers 12 bases. This CDR3 has 18 amino acids. From germline, CDR1 is LGHNA and CDR2 YSLEER. V dropped 3 bases and J dropped 3; count of bases not matched to a gene: 9. The CDR3 region is CASSHQDWTSGIYNEQFF. The CDR3 bases are TGCGCCAGCAGCCATCAAGACTGGACTAGCGGGATCTACAATGAGCAGTTCTTC.

The chain joins TRBV7-2 to TRBJ2-1; D is perhaps TRBD1 (5 bases). The V and J ends lost 1 base and 12 bases respectively, with 13 bases between them. CDR1 SGHTA and CDR2 FQGNSA come from the germline V gene. The CDR3 spans 13 residues. The CDR3 spells CASSLVGRESQFF. CDR3 bases: TGTGCCAGCAGCTTAGTCGGCAGGGAATCGCAGTTCTTC.

V is TRBV29-1 and J is TRBJ2-1; TRBD2 is a possible D gene (6 bases). V was shortened by 1 base and J by 1 base, with 8 bases between the two germline ends. The CDR3 is made up of 14 amino acids. CDR1 is SQVTM and CDR2 is ANQGSEA in the germline V gene. The CDR3 reads CSVEAGVSYNEQFF. For the CDR3, the DNA is TGCAGCGTTGAAGCGGGGGTTTCCTACAATGAGCAGTTCTTC.

The chain employs TRBV1 and TRBJ2-7; TRBD1 is the table's D call and was not checked against the DNA. TRBV1 is a documented pseudogene. This CDR3 has 10 amino acids. The DNA for the CDR3 is TGCACCAGCAGGAGCAGGGTACAGTACTTC. It codes for CTSRSRVQYF.

The chain has TRBV7-2 and TRBJ2-7, with 7 nucleotides matching TRBD2. Germline V lookup: CDR1 SGHTA, CDR2 FQGNSA. The length of the CDR3 is 14 residues. V shed 1 base, J shed 7 bases, and the junction held 7 bases outside the gene matches. The CDR3 coding sequence is TGTGCCAGCAGCTTAGGAGCGGGATGGGGAGAGCAGTACTTC. Translated: CASSLGAGWGEQYF.

V is TRBV12-3 or TRBV12-4 and J is TRBJ1-5; possibly TRBD1 for D (6 bases). Trimming pared 7 bases from V and 13 bases from J, leaving 14 bases between. CDR3 length equals 11 residues. The CDR3 spells CASTIQGDQHF. CDR3 DNA sequence: TGTGCCAGCACCATACAGGGTGATCAGCATTTT.

The V call is TRBV29-1, the J call TRBJ2-1; maybe TRBD2 (7 bases). CDR3 length: 16 amino acids. In germline, CDR1 is SQVTM, CDR2 ANQGSEA. The V and J ends lost 0 bases and 3 bases respectively, with 15 bases between them. The CDR3 region is CSVEDTGGGGYNEQFF. The CDR3 DNA follows: TGCAGCGTTGAAGATACGGGAGGAGGGGGCTACAATGAGCAGTTCTTC.

Only one count was recorded for this clone. The chain joins TRBV10-3 to TRBJ2-7; a weak D match, TRBD2 (6 bases). Germline CDR1 is ENHRY and CDR2 is SYGVKD. Trimming took 0 bases from V and 6 from J, leaving 24 bases between them. The CDR3 is made up of 18 amino acids. The CDR3 here is CAISESGASVVREGEQYF. In nucleotides, the CDR3 is TGTGCCATCAGTGAGTCAGGGGCTAGCGTTGTCAGAGAGGGCGAGCAGTACTTC.

V gene TRBV7-3 combines with J gene TRBJ2-1, with 9 nucleotides matching TRBD2. CDR3 size: 15 residues. Germline V gene sequence: CDR1 SGHTA, CDR2 FQGTGA. V trimming: 2 bases; J trimming: 4 bases; junction bases outside the gene matches: 3. In DNA form, the CDR3 reads TGTGCCAGCAGCTTACTAGCGGGACTATACAATGAGCAGTTCTTC. This encodes CASSLLAGLYNEQFF.

V and J are TRBV12-3 or TRBV12-4 and TRBJ2-7; TRBD2 is a possible D gene (5 bases). The ends were cut back, 4 bases at V and 6 bases at J, with 13 bases in the middle. The CDR3 covers 13 residues. The DNA of the CDR3 is TGTGCCAGCAGTTCCCGTACAAGCGGCGAGCAGTACTTC. Its protein is CASSSRTSGEQYF.

The chain recombines TRBV24-1 with TRBJ1-4; unclear D gene. V was cut by 1 base and J by 7 bases, with 6 bases left in between. From germline, CDR1 is KGHDR and CDR2 SFDVKD. The CDR3 has 13 residues. In nucleotides, the CDR3 is TGTGCCACCAGTGATTTAATCGGTGAAAAACTGTTTTTT. This gives the protein CATSDLIGEKLFF.

The J gene is TRBJ1-4, the V gene TRBV19; D might be TRBD1 (6 bases). The CDR3 contains 14 residues. Germline values: CDR1 LNHDA, CDR2 SQIVND (reference sequence). V gave up 3 bases and J gave up 7 bases, with 12 bases separating them. Here the CDR3 DNA reads TGTGCCAGTAGTATCACAGGGTCCGTTGAAAAACTGTTTTTT. Translation: CASSITGSVEKLFF.

This CDR3 is CASSYAPAGVADTQYF. CDR3 coding DNA: TGTGCCAGCAGTTACGCCCCAGCGGGAGTCGCAGATACGCAGTATTTT. The V gene is TRBV6-2 or TRBV6-3, the J gene TRBJ2-3, with 8 bases aligning to TRBD2. CDR1 is MNHEY and CDR2 is SVGEGT in the germline V gene. The CDR3 consists of 16 residues. V lost 2 bases to trimming and J lost 4 bases; unmatched junction nucleotides: 8.

The V and J genes are TRBV19 and TRBJ2-1; D possibly corresponds to TRBD2 (5 bases). This CDR3 comprises 15 residues. CDR1 and CDR2 (germline): LNHDA, SQIVND (reference sequence). Trimming shortened V by 3 bases and J by 6 bases, and 15 bases separated the two germline ends. CDR3 DNA sequence: TGTGCCAGTAGTATGGACTTCCGGTCCCCCAATGAGCAGTTCTTC. Amino acids: CASSMDFRSPNEQFF. The full variable domain, completed using reference TRBV19 and TRBJ2-1, is DGGITQSPKYLFRKEGQNVTLSCEQNLNHDAMYWYRQDPGQGLRLIYYSQIVNDFQKGDIAEGYSVSREKKESFPLTVTSAQKNPTAFYLCASSMDFRSPNEQFFGPGTRLTVL.

The rearrangement uses TRBV7-9 and TRBJ2-7, with a tentative D call TRBD2 (6 bases). CDR3 size: 17 residues. V lost 1 base to trimming and J lost 0 bases, with 16 bases between them. From germline, CDR1 is SEHNR and CDR2 FQNEAQ (reference sequence). Here the CDR3 DNA reads TGTGCCAGCAGCTTAGGGCTAGCGCATCGGGACTCCTACGAGCAGTACTTC. This gives the protein CASSLGLAHRDSYEQYF.

This clone has a handful of counts. The chain employs TRBV30 and TRBJ1-1; no definite D call. Germline CDR1 is GTSNPN and CDR2 is SVGIG (reference sequence). V gave up 4 bases and J gave up 5 bases, with 5 bases separating them. CDR3 length: 10 amino acids. This chain's CDR3 is CAWTQTEAFF. CDR3 nucleotide sequence: TGTGCCTGGACCCAGACTGAAGCTTTCTTT.

V and J are TRBV14 and TRBJ2-1, with 10 bases lining up with TRBD2. Germline lookup yields CDR1 SGHDN and CDR2 FVKESK. V lost 0 bases to trimming and J lost 1 base; unmatched junction nucleotides: 18. The CDR3 consists of 22 residues. The CDR3 reads CASSQDLRRWDSGRPSYNEQFF. The CDR3 bases are TGTGCCAGCAGCCAAGATCTCCGCCGTTGGGATAGCGGGAGGCCTTCCTACAATGAGCAGTTCTTC.

The CDR3 loop is CASSKRDRPLNYGYTF. The DNA of the CDR3 is TGTGCCAGCAGCAAGCGGGACAGGCCCCTTAACTATGGCTACACCTTC. The V gene is TRBV7-2, the J gene TRBJ1-2, with 8 bases identical to TRBD1. With 5 bases clipped from V and 1 base from J, the junction kept 9 bases outside the gene matches. The CDR3 has 16 residues. Germline V gene lookup returns CDR1 SGHTA and CDR2 FQGNSA. Full variable domain (rest looked up from reference TRBV7-2 and TRBJ1-2): GAGVSQSPSNKVTEKGKDVELRCDPISGHTALYWYRQSLGQGLEFLIYFQGNSAPDKSGLPSDRFSAERTGGSVSTLTIQRTQQEDSAVYLCASSKRDRPLNYGYTFGSGTRLTVV.

The J gene is TRBJ1-5, the V gene TRBV10-3, with 7 positions matching TRBD1. The CDR3 runs to 13 residues. Trimming cost V 8 bases and J 3 bases; bases outside gene matches: 4. Germline V lookup: CDR1 ENHRY, CDR2 SYGVKD. CDR3 sequence: CAIAGQFNQPQHF. Here the CDR3 DNA reads TGTGCCATCGCGGGACAGTTCAATCAGCCCCAGCATTTT.

This rearrangement joins TRBV4-1 to TRBJ1-1; D is unresolved. From germline, CDR1 is MGHRA and CDR2 YSYEKL. This CDR3 comprises 14 residues. Trimming left V 3 bases short and J 2 bases short, with 10 bases between. CDR3 protein: CASSHLVYNTEAFF. DNA for the CDR3: TGCGCCAGCAGCCATTTAGTGTATAACACTGAAGCTTTCTTT.

CDR3 bases: TGTGCCACCTTAACACAGGAGACAGTCTATGGCTACACCTTC. Amino acid sequence: CATLTQETVYGYTF. The chain recombines TRBV6-5 with TRBJ1-2, with D perhaps matching TRBD1 (5 bases). Germline V lookup: CDR1 MNHEY, CDR2 SVGAGI. The germline V and J ends were trimmed by 10 bases and 4 bases, with 19 bases remaining between them. The CDR3 consists of 14 residues.

The chain is built from TRBV7-2 and TRBJ2-1; 10 positions match TRBD1. In germline, CDR1 is SGHTA, CDR2 FQGNSA. V shed 7 bases, J shed 9 bases, and the junction held 6 bases outside the gene matches. The CDR3 extends over 13 amino acids. The CDR3 is CASNRQGAGEQFF. CDR3 sequence (DNA): TGTGCCAGCAACAGACAGGGGGCAGGTGAGCAGTTCTTC.

The gene calls are TRBV19 and TRBJ1-4; D is unclear. Trimming removed 9 bases at V and 4 bases at J, with 15 bases between. CDR1 is LNHDA, CDR2 SQIVND, per germline (reference sequence). This CDR3 is 14 amino acids long. The CDR3 DNA reads TGTGCCAGCCGCCGTAGAGCGGGTAATGAAAAACTGTTTTTT. This codes for CASRRRAGNEKLFF.

The J gene is TRBJ2-7, the V gene TRBV2, with a possible D match to TRBD2 (6 bases). The ends were cut back, 7 bases at V and 0 bases at J, with 13 bases in the middle. This CDR3 has 14 residues. In germline, CDR1 is SNHLY, CDR2 FYNNEI. Written as DNA, the CDR3 is TGTGCCAGCAAAAAGGGACTGAGCTCCTACGAGCAGTACTTC. Encoded protein: CASKKGLSSYEQYF.